These T cell receptor beta chains were read from a single sample in a study of blood T cell repertoires in COVID-19. Profiled with immunoSEQ multiplex PCR; TCRdb holds only in-frame clones, not every one. The sample carries 40,000 to 60,000 clones, approximately 84% recorded once. Material: peripheral blood. Receptors were obtained from a man aged 50-60 years with active COVID-19. Each CDR3 is given with its conserved first and last residue. The D gene is left open where the match is weak. Clone size is given for some rows only: seen once, a few or many times, or a class if the clone is expanded.

d_call: NA
j_call: TRBJ2-2
clone_size: few
v_call: TRBV21-1
cdr3_aa: CASKTGGEGKVTGELFF

d_call: NA
j_call: TRBJ1-4
clone_size: few
v_call: TRBV5-4
cdr3_aa: CATVLGGKLFF

d_call: NA
j_call: TRBJ1-5
clone_size: NA
v_call: TRBV6-2/TRBV6-3
cdr3_aa: CASSSAGTTQPQHF

d_call: NA
j_call: TRBJ2-1
clone_size: NA
v_call: TRBV21-1
cdr3_aa: CASSRASGASYNEQFF

d_call: NA
j_call: TRBJ2-2
clone_size: NA
v_call: TRBV18
cdr3_aa: CASSPLTGPDAGELFF

d_call: TRBD2
j_call: TRBJ2-7
clone_size: NA
v_call: TRBV13
cdr3_aa: CASSTLAGTYEQYF

d_call: TRBD1
j_call: TRBJ2-7
clone_size: NA
v_call: TRBV5-6
cdr3_aa: CASSLDGTGRYEQYF

d_call: TRBD1
j_call: TRBJ1-3
clone_size: NA
v_call: TRBV6-5
cdr3_aa: CASQQGGFSGNTIYF

d_call: NA
j_call: TRBJ1-1
clone_size: NA
v_call: TRBV29-1
cdr3_aa: CSVERAGETEAFF

d_call: TRBD1
j_call: TRBJ2-2
clone_size: NA
v_call: TRBV14
cdr3_aa: CASSRQGPNTGELFF

d_call: NA
j_call: TRBJ1-2
clone_size: NA
v_call: TRBV19
cdr3_aa: CASLSPGSYGYTF

d_call: NA
j_call: TRBJ1-6
clone_size: NA
v_call: TRBV5-4
cdr3_aa: CASSLGAANSPLHF

d_call: TRBD1
j_call: TRBJ2-5
clone_size: NA
v_call: TRBV5-1
cdr3_aa: CASSLTGGVSQETQYF

d_call: TRBD1
j_call: TRBJ1-2
clone_size: NA
v_call: TRBV29-1
cdr3_aa: CSVDRQGTNYGYTF

d_call: TRBD1
j_call: TRBJ2-1
clone_size: NA
v_call: TRBV28
cdr3_aa: CASSTTATGPQEQFF

d_call: TRBD1
j_call: TRBJ2-5
clone_size: NA
v_call: TRBV2
cdr3_aa: CASSQETGVETQYF

d_call: NA
j_call: TRBJ2-7
clone_size: NA
v_call: TRBV12-3/TRBV12-4
cdr3_aa: CASSPKGGPEQYF

d_call: NA
j_call: TRBJ2-4
clone_size: NA
v_call: TRBV7-9
cdr3_aa: CASSSGHSAKNIQYF

d_call: NA
j_call: TRBJ1-1
clone_size: NA
v_call: TRBV6-5
cdr3_aa: CASNPLWEGTEAFF